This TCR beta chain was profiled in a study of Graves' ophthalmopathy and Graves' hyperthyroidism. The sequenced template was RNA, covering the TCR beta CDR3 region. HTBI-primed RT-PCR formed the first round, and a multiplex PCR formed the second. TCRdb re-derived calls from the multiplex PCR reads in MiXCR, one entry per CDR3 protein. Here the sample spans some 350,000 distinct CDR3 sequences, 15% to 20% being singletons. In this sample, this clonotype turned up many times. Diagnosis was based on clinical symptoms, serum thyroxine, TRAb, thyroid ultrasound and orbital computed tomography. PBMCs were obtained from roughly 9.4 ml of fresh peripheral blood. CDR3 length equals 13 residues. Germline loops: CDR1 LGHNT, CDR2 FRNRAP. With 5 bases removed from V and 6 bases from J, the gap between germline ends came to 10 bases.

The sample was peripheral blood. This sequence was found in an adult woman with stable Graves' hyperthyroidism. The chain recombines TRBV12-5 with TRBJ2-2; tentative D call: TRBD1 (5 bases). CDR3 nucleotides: TGTGCTAGTGGTCCAGGGTTCCCCGGGGAGCTGTTTTTT. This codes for CASGPGFPGELFF.